This paragraph covers one T cell receptor (beta chain) sequence. What it recognizes is unknown. The germline gene is not matched at one end of the junction; a read error may be the cause. The entry originates in a study of tumor-infiltrating lymphocytes in primary liver carcinoma. Regarding the study as a whole: Compared with tumor region pairs, tumor-adjacent and tumor-blood pairs overlapped less.

Between roughly 18 and 30 mg of unsorted bulk tissue served as the source from which RNA and DNA were co-extracted. Starting from 500 ng of total RNA, TCR beta cDNA was produced with a primer in the constant region. Three rounds of nested multiplex PCR with slightly modified ARM-PCR produced TCR beta libraries. Forward primers for TRBV1-TRBV30 and a C-beta reverse primer served the first two PCR rounds, at 10 cycles each. MiXCR was run by TCRdb on the multiplex PCR reads, yielding one entry per CDR3 protein. The sample comprises 150,000 to 200,000 distinct CDR3 sequences, around four fifths of which are singletons, and about a sixth rests with the top ten. This CDR3 has 15 amino acids. The germline CDR1 and CDR2 sequences are MNHNS and SASEGT.

The chain combines TRBV6-1 with TRBJ2-7; unclear D gene. The sequencing sample was made of tumor tissue from primary liver carcinoma. This clonotype was obtained from a man aged 40-49 years with primary liver carcinoma and hepatitis B virus infection. CDR3: CDSNLWTAVSYVQYF. In DNA form, the CDR3 reads TGTGACAGTAACCTGTGGACGGCCGTCTCCTACGTGCAGTACTTC.